Below, 29 T cell receptor beta chains from the same sample are listed, as sequenced in a study of blood T cell repertoires in COVID-19. Measured with immunoSEQ multiplex PCR; TCRdb has only the in-frame clones, and not every one. The sample has 200,000 to 250,000 clones, about 82% seen once. The sample taken for sequencing was peripheral blood. These receptors originate from a man older than 75 with acute or convalescent COVID-19.

This chain uses TRBV5-4 with TRBJ2-1; 7 nucleotides agree with TRBD2. Germline CDR1 and CDR2: SGHNT and YYREEE (reference sequence). With 0 bases clipped from V and 5 bases from J, the junction kept 5 bases outside the gene matches. The CDR3 covers 15 residues. For the CDR3, the DNA is TGTGCCAGCAGCTTGGGACTAGCTTGGGACAATGAGCAGTTCTTC. It translates to CASSLGLAWDNEQFF.

CDR3: CASSLGTASSEAFF. The DNA of the CDR3 is TGCGCCAGCAGCTTGGGGACAGCTAGTTCTGAAGCTTTCTTT. V usage is TRBV5-1 and J usage is TRBJ1-1; perhaps TRBD1 as D (6 bases). The CDR3 loop spans 14 amino acids. Trimming took 0 bases from V and 6 from J, leaving 12 bases between them. The germline CDR1 and CDR2 sequences are SGHRS and YFSETQ.

The chain has TRBV28 and TRBJ1-1; 9 bases align to TRBD1. This CDR3 comprises 17 residues. The germline gives CDR1 MDHEN, CDR2 SYDVKM. V lost 1 base, J lost 2 bases, and 8 bases stayed unmatched. CDR3 protein: CASSLSNRGLINTEAFF. CDR3 in DNA: TGTGCCAGCAGTTTATCGAACAGGGGGCTTATTAACACTGAAGCTTTCTTT.

This clone was observed a handful of times. The chain combines TRBV19 with TRBJ1-3; 8 bases line up with TRBD1. CDR3 size: 14 residues. V trimming: 9 bases; J trimming: 7 bases; junction bases outside the gene matches: 11. The germline V gene encodes CDR1 LNHDA and CDR2 SQIVND (reference sequence). CDR3: CASHHQGARNTIYF. CDR3 in DNA: TGTGCCAGCCACCATCAGGGGGCACGGAACACCATATATTTT.

The CDR3 DNA reads TGTCTTCCCTCTGGAAACACCATATATTTT. Residues: CLPSGNTIYF. The rearrangement uses TRBV11-2 and TRBJ1-3; D gene ambiguous. CDR1 and CDR2 (germline): SGHAT, FQNNGV. This CDR3 contains 10 residues.

The chain has TRBV24-1 and TRBJ2-1, with 9 bases aligning to TRBD1. The CDR3 extends over 16 amino acids. The trim removed 4 bases at V and 8 bases at J, leaving 11 bases unmatched. Germline V gives CDR1 KGHDR, CDR2 SFDVKD. Here the CDR3 reads CATSDLIPGQGHEQFF. CDR3 DNA: TGTGCCACCAGTGACTTAATACCGGGACAGGGCCATGAGCAGTTCTTC.

The gene calls are TRBV5-4 and TRBJ2-1, with a tentative D call TRBD1 (6 bases). There are 14 residues in the CDR3. Germline V gives CDR1 SGHNT, CDR2 YYREEE (reference sequence). Between the trimmed V and J ends, which lost 4 bases and 8 bases, there was a span of 16 bases. CDR3 nucleotides: TGTGCCAGCAGCGTCGGGACACCTCGCGATGAGCAGTTCTTC. Amino acids: CASSVGTPRDEQFF.

For this clone: Sequence at one end of the junction differs from germline and may be a read error. Distinct nucleotide sequences in the sample also encode this CDR3. The genes are TRBV5-1 and TRBJ1-5; 8 positions match TRBD1. CDR3 size: 14 residues. Germline loops: CDR1 SGHRS, CDR2 YFSETQ. CDR3 residues: CASSSGQGNQPQHF. The CDR3 bases are TGCGCCAGCAGCTCCGGACAGGGCAACCAGCCCCAGCATTTT.

V is TRBV19 and J is TRBJ2-7, with 8 bases identical to TRBD1. The CDR3 length is 14 residues. Looked up from germline, CDR1 is LNHDA and CDR2 is SQIVND (reference sequence). After removal of 6 bases from V and 6 bases from J, the junction contained 10 bases not matched to a gene. The chain's CDR3 is CASRGQGERVEQYF. DNA of the CDR3: TGTGCCAGTAGAGGACAGGGAGAACGGGTCGAGCAGTACTTC.

The rearrangement uses TRBV7-9 and TRBJ2-4; the match to TRBD2 covers 8 bases. With 2 bases clipped from V and 0 bases from J, the junction kept 6 bases outside the gene matches. This CDR3 is built from 17 residues. The germline CDR1 and CDR2 sequences are SEHNR and FQNEAQ (reference sequence). CDR3: CASSLIAGLLAKNIQYF. The CDR3 nucleotides are TGTGCCAGCAGCTTAATAGCGGGACTTCTAGCCAAAAACATTCAGTACTTC.

This clone has a handful of counts. The rearrangement links TRBV9 to TRBJ1-1, with 10 positions matching TRBD1. CDR3 size: 17 residues. The V segment lost 0 bases and the J segment 3 bases; nucleotides outside the gene matches: 8. In germline, CDR1 is SGDLS, CDR2 YYNGEE. The CDR3 loop reads CASSVDPTGGADTEAFF. In DNA, the CDR3 is TGTGCCAGCAGCGTAGACCCGACAGGGGGCGCGGACACTGAAGCTTTCTTT.

V and J are TRBV28 and TRBJ1-2; 10 bases fit TRBD1. CDR3 length: 13 amino acids. CDR1 and CDR2 from the germline V gene are MDHEN and SYDVKM. V shed 9 bases and J 6 bases; nucleotides not matched to a gene: 7. The CDR3 loop is CASRVGTGDGYTF. DNA for the CDR3: TGTGCCAGTAGAGTAGGGACAGGGGATGGCTACACCTTC.

The J gene is TRBJ1-3, the V gene TRBV5-8, with no clear D. Per the germline V gene, CDR1 is SGHTS and CDR2 is YDEGEE. The CDR3 runs to 15 residues. The V gene lost 4 bases and the J gene lost 0 bases, with 11 bases spanning the gap. The CDR3 region is CASSPPWSSGNTIYF. The CDR3 nucleotides are TGTGCCAGCAGCCCCCCCTGGAGCTCTGGAAACACCATATATTTT.

V is TRBV5-6 and J is TRBJ1-2; perhaps TRBD1 as D (6 bases). CDR3 length: 14 amino acids. Trimming left V 3 bases short and J 2 bases short, with 11 bases between. CDR1 is SGHDT and CDR2 is YYEEEE in the germline V gene. The CDR3 sequence is CASSSLQGNYGYTF. DNA for the CDR3: TGTGCCAGCAGCTCACTGCAGGGGAACTATGGCTACACCTTC.

The gene calls are TRBV12-3 or TRBV12-4 and TRBJ1-4; TRBD1 agrees at 10 bases. V lost 4 bases, J lost 8 bases, and 1 base stayed unmatched. The CDR3 totals 13 residues. The CDR3 protein is CASSSTGGEKLFF. CDR3 sequence (DNA): TGTGCCAGCAGTTCGACAGGGGGCGAAAAACTGTTTTTT.

V is TRBV28 and J is TRBJ1-1, with 11 bases that match TRBD1. CDR1 is MDHEN and CDR2 is SYDVKM in the germline V gene. V lost 6 bases to trimming and J lost 5 bases; unmatched junction nucleotides: 11. This CDR3 has 16 residues. CDR3 sequence reads: CASRPTPGQGETEAFF. The CDR3 nucleotides read TGTGCCAGCAGACCTACTCCGGGACAGGGGGAGACTGAAGCTTTCTTT.

V and J are TRBV3-1 (or the pseudogene TRBV3-2) and TRBJ2-3; D uncertain. This CDR3 is built from 12 residues. Trimming pared 5 bases from V and 2 bases from J, leaving 5 bases between. The V gene's germline CDR1 is LGHDT and CDR2 YNNKEL (reference sequence). The CDR3 reads CASSTITDTQYF. The CDR3 coding sequence is TGTGCCAGCAGCACAATCACAGATACGCAGTATTTT.

The chain joins TRBV5-8 to TRBJ2-7, with D perhaps TRBD2 (5 bases). CDR3 length equals 15 residues. Germline CDR1 is SGHTS and CDR2 is YDEGEE. Deletions cut 3 bases from V and 3 bases from J, with 16 bases between. The CDR3 DNA sequence: TGTGCCAGCAGCTCGTTTCGGCTAGCAGGCTACGAGCAGTACTTC. Translation gives CASSSFRLAGYEQYF. The entire variable domain, with the rest obtained from reference TRBV5-8 and TRBJ2-7, is as follows: EAGVTQSPTHLIKTRGQQATLRCSPISGHTSVYWYQQALGLGLQFLLWYDEGEERNRGNFPPRFSGRQFPNYSSELNVNALELEDSALYLCASSSFRLAGYEQYFGPGTRLTVT.

This clone was recorded a few times. V and J are TRBV6-5 and TRBJ1-1, with 7 bases that match TRBD1. V lost 6 bases to trimming and J lost 14 bases; unmatched junction nucleotides: 9. Germline assignment: CDR1 MNHEY and CDR2 SVGAGI. The CDR3 runs 11 residues. This chain's CDR3 is CASRLGTDRFF. CDR3 DNA sequence: TGTGCCAGCAGACTTGGGACAGATAGGTTCTTT.

V usage is TRBV7-3 and J usage is TRBJ2-2; the D gene is possibly TRBD1 (7 bases). Deletions cut 6 bases from V and 6 bases from J, with 14 bases between. The CDR3 runs to 14 residues. Germline-derived CDR1 and CDR2 are SGHTA and FQGTGA. The CDR3 region has the DNA TGTGCCAGCAGTTCCCAGGGGGGCGCCGGGGAGCTGTTTTTT. Its translation: CASSSQGGAGELFF.

This chain connects TRBV30 to TRBJ1-5; D is ambiguous. Trimming took 5 bases from V and 5 from J, leaving 19 bases between them. The CDR3 extends over 15 amino acids. The V gene's germline CDR1 is GTSNPN and CDR2 SVGIG (reference sequence). CDR3 loop: CAWPTESARDQPQHF. The CDR3 DNA follows: TGTGCCTGGCCCACGGAGTCTGCCCGTGATCAGCCCCAGCATTTT.

The chain carries TRBV24-1 and TRBJ1-3, with a weak D call TRBD1 (5 bases). V lost 2 bases, J lost 4 bases, and 5 bases lay in between. Per the germline V gene, CDR1 is KGHDR and CDR2 is SFDVKD. The CDR3 is made up of 13 amino acids. The CDR3 is CATSDYRGNTIYF. CDR3 bases: TGTGCCACCAGTGATTACAGGGGAAACACCATATATTTT.

The CDR3 loop is CASSQAGTSGTKNIQYF. The CDR3 DNA sequence: TGCGCCAGCAGCCAGGCCGGGACTAGCGGAACCAAAAACATTCAGTACTTC. The V call is TRBV4-1, the J call TRBJ2-4, with 11 nucleotides matching TRBD2. The junction had 6 bases not matched to a gene; V was cut back by 3 bases and J by 2 bases. Looked up from germline, CDR1 is MGHRA and CDR2 is YSYEKL. The CDR3 runs 17 residues.

In regard to this clone: Other DNA sequences in this sample translate to the same CDR3. The gene calls are TRBV6-5 and TRBJ2-2; 7 nucleotides align to TRBD1. This CDR3 comprises 13 residues. Germline V gene sequence: CDR1 MNHEY, CDR2 SVGAGI. Trimming took 6 bases from V and 6 from J; bases not matched to a gene: 4. CDR3 nucleotide sequence: TGTGCCAGCAGAAGACAGGGCGCCGGGGAGCTGTTTTTT. It codes for CASRRQGAGELFF.

Only one count was recorded for this clone. The V and J genes are TRBV29-1 and TRBJ2-1; 8 bases are a match to TRBD2. V was pared by 2 bases and J by 6 bases, with 6 bases of the junction left unmatched. The CDR3 covers 14 residues. Germline V gene data show CDR1 as SQVTM and CDR2 as ANQGSEA. The CDR3 coding sequence is TGCAGCGTTGAAAGAGCGGGAGTCTCCAATGAGCAGTTCTTC. This encodes CSVERAGVSNEQFF.

The V and J genes are TRBV4-2 and TRBJ2-2; 9 bases align to TRBD1. V lost 4 bases, J lost 1 base, and 4 bases stayed unmatched. The CDR3 extends over 16 amino acids. The V gene's germline CDR1 is LGHNA and CDR2 YNFKEQ. Written as DNA, the CDR3 is TGTGCCAGCAGCCTAGGACAGGGGATGAACACCGGGGAGCTGTTTTTT. As protein: CASSLGQGMNTGELFF.

The gene calls are TRBV27 and TRBJ2-7, with 8 bases matching TRBD1. The CDR3 loop spans 15 amino acids. The V segment lost 5 bases and the J segment 6 bases; nucleotides outside the gene matches: 12. Germline CDR1 is MNHEY and CDR2 is SMNVEV (reference sequence). For the CDR3, the DNA is TGTGCCAGCAGTGGACGGACAGGGAGGTATCGCGAGCAGTACTTC. As protein: CASSGRTGRYREQYF.

J is TRBJ2-1 and V is TRBV3-1 (or the pseudogene TRBV3-2), with 12 nucleotides matching TRBD2. V shed 0 bases and J 9 bases; nucleotides not matched to a gene: 3. CDR1 LGHDT and CDR2 YNNKEL come from the germline V gene (reference sequence). This CDR3 is built from 15 residues. CDR3 residues: CASSQDLLAGGEQFF. The CDR3 DNA sequence: TGTGCCAGCAGCCAAGATCTACTAGCGGGAGGTGAGCAGTTCTTC.

V gene TRBV5-4 combines with J gene TRBJ2-7, with 7 bases that match TRBD2. CDR1 is SGHNT, CDR2 YYREEE, per germline (reference sequence). The CDR3 runs to 16 residues. V lost 3 bases and J lost 6; bases outside the gene matches: 15. CDR3 nucleotide sequence: TGTGCCAGCAGCTGGGAGGGAGGGCCTCGGGGGATCGAGCAGTACTTC. It encodes CASSWEGGPRGIEQYF.